This is a list of T cell receptor beta chains from one sample in a study of blood T cell repertoires in COVID-19. Clones were sequenced by immunoSEQ multiplex PCR, and TCRdb holds only the in-frame ones, with some missing. Among roughly 230,000 clones listed, 82% were seen once. Sequenced sample: peripheral blood. Receptors originate from a woman at least 80 years old with acute or convalescent COVID-19. Each CDR3 is given with its conserved first and last residue. D genes are given only for firm matches. A clone size is listed for some rows: how often the clone was seen (once, few, many), or a class if it is expanded.

>TRBV5-1|TRBD2|.|TRBJ2-3
CASSLSASGGAWADTQYF
TGCGCCAGCAGCTTGTCGGCTAGCGGGGGGGCCTGGGCAGATACGCAGTATTTT
>TRBV7-2|TRBD1|.|TRBJ1-5
CASSSGTGNSNQPQHF
TGTGCCAGCAGCTCAGGGACAGGGAACAGCAATCAGCCCCAGCATTTT
>TRBV6-5|.|.|TRBJ1-2
CASSYSGGKGYTF
TGTGCCAGCAGTTACTCGGGAGGGAAGGGCTACACCTTC
>TRBV6-2/TRBV6-3|.|.|TRBJ1-2
CASSRTGDGYTF
TGTGCCAGCAGCCGCACAGGTGATGGCTACACCTTC
>TRBV2|.|.|TRBJ2-3
CASTRDFSFSTDTQYF
TGTGCCAGCACCCGGGACTTCTCATTTAGCACAGATACGCAGTATTTT
>TRBV6-2/TRBV6-3|.|.|TRBJ2-6
CASSFSRGGANVLTF
TGTGCCAGCAGTTTTAGTAGAGGTGGGGCCAACGTCCTGACTTTC
>TRBV18|.|.|TRBJ2-7
CASSTSQGPYEQYF
TGTGCCAGCTCAACGTCGCAGGGTCCCTACGAGCAGTACTTC
>TRBV20-1|.|.|TRBJ1-5
CSASTGYSNQPQHF
TGCAGTGCTAGTACAGGGTATAGCAATCAGCCCCAGCATTTT
>TRBV6-5|.|.|TRBJ1-5
CASSYSRYSNQPQHF
TGTGCCAGCAGTTACTCCAGGTATAGCAATCAGCCCCAGCATTTT
>TRBV5-1|TRBD1|.|TRBJ1-1
CASRVPGQGRTEAFF
TGCGCCAGCAGGGTGCCGGGACAGGGAAGGACTGAAGCTTTCTTT
>TRBV24-1|.|.|TRBJ1-2
CATRDDTNYGYTF
TGTGCCACCAGAGATGACACTAACTATGGCTACACCTTC
>TRBV27|.|.|TRBJ2-7
CASISGAGAYEQYF
TGTGCCAGCATCTCAGGGGCCGGGGCCTACGAGCAGTACTTC
>TRBV15|.|.|TRBJ2-5
CATSSALSAQETQYF
TGTGCCACCAGCAGCGCCCTCAGCGCCCAAGAGACCCAGTACTTC
>TRBV18|.|.|TRBJ2-7
CASSLDSLEQYF
TGTGCCAGCTCATTGGACAGCCTCGAGCAGTACTTC
>TRBV10-3|.|.|TRBJ1-6
CAISESVDSPLHF
TGTGCCATCAGTGAGTCGGTAGATTCACCCCTCCACTTT
>TRBV11-3|TRBD1|few|TRBJ2-5
CASSRRGTGRETQYF
TGTGCCAGCAGCCGGAGAGGGACAGGGAGAGAGACCCAGTACTTC
>TRBV6-6|TRBD1|.|TRBJ2-1
CASTGGTGYNEQFF
TGTGCCAGCACCGGCGGGACAGGTTACAATGAGCAGTTCTTC
>TRBV30|.|.|TRBJ1-5
CAWSPNFNQPQHF
TGTGCCTGGAGTCCCAACTTCAATCAGCCCCAGCATTTT
>TRBV3-1/TRBV3-2|.|.|TRBJ1-2
CASSPANYGYTF
TGTGCCAGCAGCCCCGCGAACTATGGCTACACCTTC
>TRBV18|TRBD2|.|TRBJ2-7
CASSGSGGLNIGQYF
TGTGCCAGCTCGGGGAGCGGGGGGTTAAATATCGGCCAGTACTTC
>TRBV9|.|.|TRBJ1-2
CASSASSGGYGYTF
TGTGCCAGCAGCGCCAGCTCCGGGGGCTATGGCTACACCTTC
>TRBV5-1|TRBD2|.|TRBJ2-3
CASSPGLALDTQYF
TGCGCCAGCAGCCCAGGACTAGCGCTCGATACGCAGTATTTT
>TRBV7-8|.|.|TRBJ2-1
CASRLGRGDLRGNEQFF
TGTGCCAGCAGGTTAGGGCGCGGGGACCTCAGAGGGAATGAGCAGTTCTTC
>TRBV12-3/TRBV12-4|.|.|TRBJ1-1
CASSPLGGQKGF
TGTGCCAGCAGCCCCCTAGGAGGCCAGAAAGGATTT
>TRBV19|TRBD1|.|TRBJ1-5
CASQTGLGNQPQHF
TGTGCCAGCCAGACAGGGCTCGGCAATCAGCCCCAGCATTTT
>TRBV9|.|.|TRBJ2-2
CASSVAESVRTGELFF
TGTGCCAGCAGCGTAGCGGAGAGCGTAAGGACCGGGGAGCTGTTTTTT
>TRBV19|TRBD2|few|TRBJ2-1
CASSRRGDPYNEQFF
TGTGCCAGTAGTCGGCGGGGGGACCCCTACAATGAGCAGTTCTTC
>TRBV7-2|.|.|TRBJ1-2
CASSFAGNYGYTF
TGTGCCAGCAGCTTTGCGGGAAACTATGGCTACACCTTC
>TRBV5-1|.|.|TRBJ1-1
CASSFGVGAMNTEAFF
TGCGCCAGCAGCTTTGGGGTAGGGGCCATGAACACTGAAGCTTTCTTT
>TRBV24-1|.|.|TRBJ1-2
CATSDTAGRGYTF
TGTGCCACCAGTGATACCGCGGGACGTGGCTACACCTTC
>TRBV11-3|TRBD1|.|TRBJ1-1
CASSLGGTGGGTEAFF
TGTGCCAGCAGCTTAGGGGGGACAGGGGGCGGCACTGAAGCTTTCTTT
>TRBV19|TRBD1|.|TRBJ2-7
CASSRGDRTYEQYF
TGTGCCAGTAGCCGAGGGGACAGGACCTACGAGCAGTACTTC
>TRBV7-9|TRBD1|few|TRBJ1-1
CASSLGDRGTEAFF
TGTGCCAGCAGCTTGGGGGACAGGGGGACTGAAGCTTTCTTT
>TRBV28|.|few|TRBJ2-1
CASSFERGRQFF
TGTGCCAGCAGTTTTGAAAGGGGGAGGCAGTTCTTC
>TRBV10-3|TRBD2|.|TRBJ2-7
CAISGVAGRYEQYF
TGTGCCATCAGTGGGGTAGCGGGGCGCTACGAGCAGTACTTC
>TRBV5-1|.|.|TRBJ2-3
CASSLIRGTDTQYF
TGCGCCAGCAGCTTAATCAGGGGAACAGATACGCAGTATTTT
>TRBV30|TRBD1|.|TRBJ1-2
CAWLLLRDSWNRANYGYTF
TGTGCCTGGCTTTTACTCCGGGACAGCTGGAACAGGGCAAACTATGGCTACACCTTC
>TRBV7-2|.|few|TRBJ1-2
CASSLATADYGYTF
TGTGCCAGCAGCTTGGCGACAGCAGACTATGGCTACACCTTC
>TRBV28|.|.|TRBJ1-5
CASSLPSGYGNQPQHF
TGTGCCAGCAGTCTCCCCTCGGGGTACGGCAATCAGCCCCAGCATTTT
>TRBV28|.|.|TRBJ2-2
CASKGADFNTGELFF
TGTGCCAGCAAAGGGGCAGACTTCAACACCGGGGAGCTGTTTTTT
>TRBV14|.|few|TRBJ1-2
CASSQERGGGYTF
TGTGCCAGCAGCCAAGAGAGAGGGGGTGGCTACACCTTC
>TRBV5-1|.|.|TRBJ2-5
CASSGTRPETQYF
TGCGCCAGCAGCGGCACGAGGCCAGAGACCCAGTACTTC
>TRBV6-6|.|.|TRBJ1-2
CASSPVPRGGGGYTF
TGTGCCAGCAGTCCTGTGCCCCGGGGGGGTGGTGGCTACACCTTC
>TRBV2|.|once|TRBJ2-3
CASSPLDTQYF
TGTGCCAGCAGTCCCCTAGATACGCAGTATTTT
>TRBV28|TRBD1|.|TRBJ2-2
CASRWGQGVDTGELFF
TGTGCCAGCAGGTGGGGACAGGGGGTAGACACCGGGGAGCTGTTTTTT
>TRBV19|TRBD1|.|TRBJ1-1
CASRPAGTGYTEAFF
TGTGCCAGTAGGCCCGCCGGGACAGGGTACACTGAAGCTTTCTTT
>TRBV19|.|.|TRBJ1-2
CASSVSHSLINYGYTF
TGTGCCAGTAGTGTTTCCCACAGTTTGATTAACTATGGCTACACCTTC
>TRBV29-1|TRBD1|.|TRBJ1-4
CSVGLQGNEKLFF
TGCAGCGTTGGTTTACAGGGGAATGAAAAACTGTTTTTT
>TRBV29-1|TRBD1|.|TRBJ1-3
CSVEAPDRGTRNTIYF
TGCAGCGTTGAAGCCCCCGACAGGGGGACTAGAAACACCATATATTTT
>TRBV7-9|.|.|TRBJ1-3
CASSPPGGLSGNTIYF
TGTGCCAGCAGCCCCCCGGGCGGGCTCTCTGGAAACACCATATATTTT
>TRBV7-7|TRBD1|few|TRBJ1-6
CASSLVPVPGQGANNSPLHF
TGTGCCAGCAGCTTAGTTCCCGTCCCGGGACAGGGGGCAAATAATTCACCCCTCCACTTT
>TRBV11-3|.|.|TRBJ2-7
CASSPGNTRSYEQYF
TGTGCCAGCAGCCCGGGGAACACTCGGTCCTACGAGCAGTACTTC
>TRBV10-2|.|.|TRBJ2-1
CASKLAGNNEQFF
TGCGCCAGCAAACTCGCAGGGAACAATGAGCAGTTCTTC